A selection of T cell receptor beta chains follows, all from one sample in a study of cytomegalovirus exposure and HLA in healthy donors. Repertoires were generated with immunoSEQ multiplex PCR, while TCRdb's copy carries only in-frame clones and drops some. The sample carries around 200,000 clones, 77% recorded once. The sequenced sample was PBMCs. All receptors derive from a woman aged 55-69 years in good health and CMV-seropositive. The CDR3 runs from the conserved cysteine through the conserved F or W. Fields, in order: clone size, D gene, J gene, V gene, CDR3 DNA, CDR3 protein. D genes are given only for firm matches. Clone size is stated in some rows and not others, as once, few, many or a class when expanded.

- - TRBJ1-5 TRBV19 TGTGCCAGTAGCCTGACAGGCGAAAATCAGCCCCAGCATTTT CASSLTGENQPQHF
- TRBD1 TRBJ1-6 TRBV6-1 TGTGCCAGCAGTGAACAGGGACAGGCCAGTAATTCACCCCTCCACTTT CASSEQGQASNSPLHF
- - TRBJ2-1 TRBV7-9 TGTGCCAGCAGCTTACCCGGGAGCCTCTACAATGAGCAGTTCTTC CASSLPGSLYNEQFF
- TRBD2 TRBJ2-7 TRBV27 TGTGCCAGCAGTTCCCCGGGAGGGCGCTACGAGCAGTACTTC CASSSPGGRYEQYF
once - TRBJ1-2 TRBV5-1 TGCGCCAGCAGCTTGGAACAGGCAAACTATGGCTACACCTTC CASSLEQANYGYTF
- - TRBJ1-2 TRBV29-1 TGCAGCGTTGTCGGTGAACGCGGCTACACCTTC CSVVGERGYTF
- TRBD1 TRBJ1-2 TRBV28 TGTGCCAGCAGTGCGCACGGGACAGGGTATGGCTACACCTTC CASSAHGTGYGYTF
- TRBD1 TRBJ1-5 TRBV19 TGTGCCAGTAGGCCCGACAGGGGGCTTCCCAATAGCAATCAGCCCCAGCATTTT CASRPDRGLPNSNQPQHF
- TRBD2 TRBJ2-1 TRBV6-1 TGTGCCAGCAGTGACCCGGGACTAGCCTCCTACAATGAGCAGTTCTTC CASSDPGLASYNEQFF
- - TRBJ2-7 TRBV29-1 TGCAGCGTTGAAGGACAGACCTACGAGCAGTACTTC CSVEGQTYEQYF
- - TRBJ2-6 TRBV7-3 TGTGCCAGCAGCCCTAAGCTCTGGTTGGACAGTCCCTCTGGGGCCAACGGCCTGACTTTC CASSPKLWLDSPSGANGLTF
- - TRBJ2-3 TRBV5-5 TGTGCCAGCAGCTTGTTAGAGGGATTTAGCACAGATACGCAGTATTTT CASSLLEGFSTDTQYF
- TRBD1 TRBJ1-1 TRBV4-2 TGTGCCAGCAGCCAAATGACAGGGGGTAGCACTGAAGCTTTCTTT CASSQMTGGSTEAFF
- TRBD1 TRBJ1-1 TRBV10-3 TGTGCCATCAGCCACGGACAGGGAAAGACGAACACTGAAGCTTTCTTT CAISHGQGKTNTEAFF
- - TRBJ1-1 TRBV19 TGTGCCAGTAGTCCGTTTGGGCGGGCAGAAGCTTTCTTT CASSPFGRAEAFF
- TRBD1 TRBJ2-5 TRBV18 TGTGCCAGCTCACTCGGACAGGGGGTTGGAGAGACCCAGTACTTC CASSLGQGVGETQYF
few TRBD1 TRBJ1-1 TRBV19 TGTGCCAGCCTATACAGGGGCCCAACGACTGAAGCTTTCTTT CASLYRGPTTEAFF
- - TRBJ1-5 TRBV30 TGTGCCTGGAGTGTGTCGAGTAGCAATCAGCCCCAGCATTTT CAWSVSSSNQPQHF
- - TRBJ2-7 TRBV5-1 TGCGCCAGCAGCTTGGGAGGCTACGAGCAGTACTTC CASSLGGYEQYF
- - TRBJ1-4 TRBV19 TGTGCCAGTAGTATCCAGTCAGCTAATGAAAAACTGTTTTTT CASSIQSANEKLFF
- - TRBJ2-3 TRBV25-1 TGTGCCAGCAGTGACAGGGATTTCACAGATACGCAGTATTTT CASSDRDFTDTQYF
- TRBD1 TRBJ1-2 TRBV5-1 TGCGCCAGCAGCTTGGCCAACCAGGGGGCAGGAACCTTC CASSLANQGAGTF